The rows below give T cell receptor beta chains drawn from one sample of a study of shared clonotypes between healthy human individuals. TCRdb keeps only in-frame clones here, not all; method: immunoSEQ multiplex PCR. The data contain some 740,000 clones, approximately 92% of them singletons. The sample consisted of naive CD8+ T cells sorted from blood. All receptors come from a man under 40 in good health. The CDR3 runs from the conserved cysteine through the conserved F or W. A D gene is named only where the DNA matches it firmly. Expanded clones are given a class, and other clones once, few, many or no size at all.

>.|.|TRBV27|TRBJ1-2
CASSPLGQINYGYTF
TGTGCCAGCAGTCCGCTTGGACAGATTAACTATGGCTACACCTTC
>.|.|TRBV27|TRBJ2-7
CASSPLPVYEQYF
TGTGCCAGCAGTCCCCTACCCGTCTACGAGCAGTACTTC
>.|TRBD1|TRBV27|TRBJ2-2
CASRSAGGSTGELFF
TGTGCCAGCAGGTCGGCAGGGGGCAGTACGGGGGAGCTGTTTTTT
>.|.|TRBV28|TRBJ2-3
CASSTRLGFNKDTQYF
TGTGCCAGCAGTACCCGACTAGGCTTCAATAAAGATACGCAGTATTTT
>.|TRBD2|TRBV5-4|TRBJ2-1
CASSLAAGGSSKQFF
TGTGCCAGCAGCTTGGCAGCGGGAGGGTCTAGTAAGCAGTTCTTC
>many|TRBD1|TRBV6-1|TRBJ2-2
CASSEPDRDTGELFF
TGTGCCAGCAGTGAGCCGGACAGGGACACCGGGGAGCTGTTTTTT
>.|.|TRBV19|TRBJ2-3
CASRSTASRGDTQYF
TGTGCCAGTAGGTCGACAGCCTCTCGGGGCGATACGCAGTATTTT
>.|.|TRBV5-1|TRBJ2-7
CASSLAGSTFYEQYF
TGCGCCAGCAGCTTGGCTGGGTCGACCTTCTACGAGCAGTACTTC
>.|TRBD2|TRBV19|TRBJ2-7
CASSFSSGRAGYEQYF
TGTGCCAGTAGTTTTAGTAGCGGGAGGGCCGGTTACGAGCAGTACTTC
>.|TRBD1|TRBV5-1|TRBJ2-7
CASSAWGTGDEQYF
TGCGCCAGCAGCGCATGGGGGACAGGGGACGAGCAGTACTTC
>.|TRBD2|TRBV25-1|TRBJ2-3
CASSDSGRDDTDTQYF
TGTGCCAGCAGTGACAGTGGGAGGGATGACACAGATACGCAGTATTTT
>.|.|TRBV11-2|TRBJ2-7
CASSFSDTYEQYF
TGTGCCAGCAGCTTCAGCGATACCTACGAGCAGTACTTC
>.|TRBD2|TRBV28|TRBJ2-2
CATPGTSGSTGELFF
TGTGCCACCCCGGGGACTAGCGGGAGTACCGGGGAGCTGTTTTTT
>.|.|TRBV27|TRBJ1-2
CASSPRVRYGYTF
TGTGCCAGCAGTCCCAGGGTGCGCTATGGCTACACCTTC
>once|.|TRBV7-2|TRBJ1-6
CASSPEGDYNSPLHF
TGTGCCAGCAGCCCAGAAGGGGATTATAATTCACCCCTCCACTTT
>.|TRBD2|TRBV7-9|TRBJ2-2
CASSGRLAGRVAGELFF
TGTGCCAGCAGCGGCAGACTAGCGGGAAGGGTTGCCGGGGAGCTGTTTTTT
>few|.|TRBV29-1|TRBJ2-1
CSVEANEQFF
TGCAGCGTTGAAGCCAATGAGCAGTTCTTC
>.|.|TRBV4-1|TRBJ1-1
CASSQVGEELNTEAFF
TGCGCCAGCAGCCAAGTCGGGGAAGAACTGAACACTGAAGCTTTCTTT
>.|.|TRBV27|TRBJ2-7
CASSSVTSYEQYF
TGTGCCAGCAGTTCCGTTACCTCCTACGAGCAGTACTTC
>.|.|TRBV6-6|TRBJ2-2
CASLGGELFF
TGTGCCAGCCTCGGCGGGGAGCTGTTTTTT